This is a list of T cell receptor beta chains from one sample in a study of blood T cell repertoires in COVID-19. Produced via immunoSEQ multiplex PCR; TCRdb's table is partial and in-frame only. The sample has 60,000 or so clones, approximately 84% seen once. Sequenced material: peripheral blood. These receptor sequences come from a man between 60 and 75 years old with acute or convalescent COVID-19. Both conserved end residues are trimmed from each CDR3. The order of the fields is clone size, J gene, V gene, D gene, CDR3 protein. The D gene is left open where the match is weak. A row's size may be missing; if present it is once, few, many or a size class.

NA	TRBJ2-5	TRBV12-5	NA	ASGGRETQY
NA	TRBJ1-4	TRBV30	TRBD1	AWRDRGRGALREKLF
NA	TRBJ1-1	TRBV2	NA	AGGYHGNAEAF
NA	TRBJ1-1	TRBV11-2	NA	ASSAGVPNTEAF
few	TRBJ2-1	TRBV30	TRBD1	AWSGGTGAFRSNEQF
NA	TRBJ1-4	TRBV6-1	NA	ASSATVQGPANEKLF
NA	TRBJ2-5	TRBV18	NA	ASSPGAREDTETQY
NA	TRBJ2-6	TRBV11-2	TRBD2	ASTASGSFSGANVLT
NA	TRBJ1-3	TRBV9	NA	ASSAPHDSSGNTIY
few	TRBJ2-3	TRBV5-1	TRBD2	ASSQRRGMWTDTQY